This T cell receptor (beta chain) was sequenced for a study of blood T cell repertoires in COVID-19. In the study overall: From T cells, B-cell-depleted T cells, or PBMCs came the material, which was cDNA or gDNA.

CDR3 length equals 15 residues. With 2 bases clipped from V and 7 bases from J, the junction kept 9 bases outside the gene matches. Germline lookup yields CDR1 MNHEY and CDR2 SVGEGT. Clinical history as reported by participants underpinned cohort assignment. Using immunoSEQ multiplex PCR, the repertoire was profiled, and TCRdb retains in-frame clones only, with some absent. Here the sample spans approximately 240,000 clones, under 95% being singletons. Sequencing input: PBMCs or T cells enriched from blood (not recorded which). The receptor's source is a woman between 18 and 29 years old who had recovered from COVID-19. The J gene is TRBJ1-2, the V gene TRBV6-2 or TRBV6-3; 8 bases line up with TRBD1. CDR3: CASSYPTDREGGYTF. CDR3 DNA: TGTGCCAGCAGTTACCCTACGGACAGGGAAGGTGGCTACACCTTC.